This is a list of T cell receptor beta chains from one sample in a study of blood T cell repertoires in COVID-19. Method: immunoSEQ multiplex PCR; TCRdb's copy keeps in-frame clones and lacks some. Of fewer than 140,000 clones listed, over 55% are singletons. Sequencing was done on a sample of peripheral blood. All receptors come from a human donor with acute or convalescent COVID-19. The donor label of this sample is uncertain. CDR3s include the opening cysteine and the closing phenylalanine or tryptophan. Each record gives: CDR3 DNA, CDR3 protein, D gene, clone size, J gene, V gene. A D gene is named only where the DNA matches it firmly. The listing skips clone size in some rows; elsewhere it reads once, few, many or a size class.

DNA: TGTGCCAGCAGCCCGGACAGGGGAACTGAAGCTTTCTTT
CDR3: CASSPDRGTEAFF
D: TRBD1
size: .
J: TRBJ1-1
V: TRBV5-6

DNA: TGTGCCAGCAGCTTGGCGGGGCCGGGCACTGAAGCTTTCTTT
CDR3: CASSLAGPGTEAFF
D: .
size: .
J: TRBJ1-1
V: TRBV7-9

DNA: TGTGCCAGTAGTAACCTAGCGGGGGGTCAAGAGACCCAGTACTTC
CDR3: CASSNLAGGQETQYF
D: TRBD2
size: .
J: TRBJ2-5
V: TRBV19

DNA: TGTGCCAGCAGCCGTCAGCCGACAGGAAGCCAAGAGACCCAGTACTTC
CDR3: CASSRQPTGSQETQYF
D: .
size: .
J: TRBJ2-5
V: TRBV3-1/TRBV3-2

DNA: TGTGCCAGCAGCCGACAGGGATACATCTACGAGCAGTACTTC
CDR3: CASSRQGYIYEQYF
D: TRBD1
size: .
J: TRBJ2-7
V: TRBV7-9

DNA: TGTGCCAGCAGCCCAGGGGGCGGCGGCTACACCTTC
CDR3: CASSPGGGGYTF
D: TRBD1
size: .
J: TRBJ1-2
V: TRBV12-3/TRBV12-4

DNA: TGTGCCAGCCAGCGCCTGAGGGGCAATCAGCCCCAGCATTTT
CDR3: CASQRLRGNQPQHF
D: .
size: .
J: TRBJ1-5
V: TRBV6-5

DNA: TGTGCCAGTAGTATGACCGGACAGGCCGGCTCTGGGGCCAACGTCCTGACTTTC
CDR3: CASSMTGQAGSGANVLTF
D: TRBD1
size: once
J: TRBJ2-6
V: TRBV19

DNA: TGCAGCGTTCGTCCCGGGACTCCCTCCTACAATGAGCAGTTCTTC
CDR3: CSVRPGTPSYNEQFF
D: .
size: .
J: TRBJ2-1
V: TRBV29-1

DNA: TGTGCCAGTAGTCCCTCGGGAGCTAACTATGGCTACACCTTC
CDR3: CASSPSGANYGYTF
D: .
size: many
J: TRBJ1-2
V: TRBV19

DNA: TGTGCCAGCAGCTTAGGGACAGGGGATGGCGGGGAGCTGTTTTTT
CDR3: CASSLGTGDGGELFF
D: TRBD1
size: once
J: TRBJ2-2
V: TRBV7-6

DNA: TGTGCCAGCAGCTTGCTGTCAGCGCGGCATTCACCCCTCCACTTT
CDR3: CASSLLSARHSPLHF
D: .
size: .
J: TRBJ1-6
V: TRBV5-6

DNA: TGCGCCAGCGGTGGCGGGACAGCTAATGAAAAACTGTTTTTT
CDR3: CASGGGTANEKLFF
D: TRBD1
size: .
J: TRBJ1-4
V: TRBV5-1

DNA: TGCGCCAGCAGCCGCAGGGGAGAGAATAATTCACCCCTCCACTTT
CDR3: CASSRRGENNSPLHF
D: .
size: .
J: TRBJ1-6
V: TRBV5-1

DNA: TGTGCCAGCAGCCCGGGACTTCTAGCCAAAAACATTCAGTACTTC
CDR3: CASSPGLLAKNIQYF
D: .
size: .
J: TRBJ2-4
V: TRBV5-5

DNA: TGCGCCAGCAGCCAAGATGGGAGGACGGGGGAGGGGGCCAACGTCCTGACTTTC
CDR3: CASSQDGRTGEGANVLTF
D: .
size: .
J: TRBJ2-6
V: TRBV4-1

DNA: TGCGCCAGCAGACGACAAGGAGGCACCGGGGAGCTGTTTTTT
CDR3: CASRRQGGTGELFF
D: .
size: few
J: TRBJ2-2
V: TRBV5-1

DNA: TGTGCCAGCTCACGGGGCTCTAATGAAAAACTGTTTTTT
CDR3: CASSRGSNEKLFF
D: .
size: .
J: TRBJ1-4
V: TRBV18

DNA: TGTGCCAGCAGCCCTGGACTAGCGGGGCACAATGAGCAGTTCTTC
CDR3: CASSPGLAGHNEQFF
D: TRBD2
size: .
J: TRBJ2-1
V: TRBV27

DNA: TGCAGTGCTTACGACGGGTATGGCTACACCTTC
CDR3: CSAYDGYGYTF
D: .
size: .
J: TRBJ1-2
V: TRBV20-1

DNA: TGTGCCAGCAGCGACCCGACTGGAGCGGGGGGTTATACGCAGTATTTT
CDR3: CASSDPTGAGGYTQYF
D: TRBD2
size: .
J: TRBJ2-3
V: TRBV5-6

DNA: TGTGCCAGCAGGACTAGCGGGGCGAACACCGGGGAGCTGTTTTTT
CDR3: CASRTSGANTGELFF
D: TRBD2
size: .
J: TRBJ2-2
V: TRBV27

DNA: TGCGCCAGCAGCTTGGACACCCTCTCTGGAAACACCATATATTTT
CDR3: CASSLDTLSGNTIYF
D: .
size: medium-sized
J: TRBJ1-3
V: TRBV5-1

DNA: TGCGCCAGCAGGTCTACAGGGACAGATACGCAGTATTTT
CDR3: CASRSTGTDTQYF
D: .
size: .
J: TRBJ2-3
V: TRBV5-1

DNA: TGTGCCAGCAGTGAAGCCACAGGGGGCTCGGAGACCCAGTACTTC
CDR3: CASSEATGGSETQYF
D: TRBD1
size: .
J: TRBJ2-5
V: TRBV6-1

DNA: TGTGCCAGCTCACCGAGGGGGACCCACTCTGGAAACACCATATATTTT
CDR3: CASSPRGTHSGNTIYF
D: .
size: .
J: TRBJ1-3
V: TRBV18

DNA: TGTGCTAGCAGCTTAGCGGGAGGGGACGAGACCCAGTACTTC
CDR3: CASSLAGGDETQYF
D: TRBD2
size: once
J: TRBJ2-5
V: TRBV7-7

DNA: TGTGCCAGCAGCTTCGGTCCTGCCTACGAGCAGTACTTC
CDR3: CASSFGPAYEQYF
D: .
size: .
J: TRBJ2-7
V: TRBV7-2

DNA: TGTGCCAGCAGCTTAGCCCCGAAGGGGGCGCGTGGGGCCAACGTCCTGACTTTC
CDR3: CASSLAPKGARGANVLTF
D: TRBD1
size: .
J: TRBJ2-6
V: TRBV7-3

DNA: TGTGCCAGCAGCCCCCCTGGCCTCCAAGAGACCCAGTACTTC
CDR3: CASSPPGLQETQYF
D: .
size: .
J: TRBJ2-5
V: TRBV28

DNA: TGTGCCAGCAGCCAACAGGCGAACACTGAAGCTTTCTTT
CDR3: CASSQQANTEAFF
D: .
size: .
J: TRBJ1-1
V: TRBV3-1/TRBV3-2

DNA: TGTGCCAGCAGTCCCGGAGCCCTAGACGGCAATCAGCCCCAGCATTTT
CDR3: CASSPGALDGNQPQHF
D: .
size: .
J: TRBJ1-5
V: TRBV27

DNA: TGTGCCAGCAGTTCCCCGACTAGAGAATCGGCGAATGAGCAGTTCTTC
CDR3: CASSSPTRESANEQFF
D: .
size: .
J: TRBJ2-1
V: TRBV27